This TCR beta chain originates from a study of blood T cells in healthy people across ages. Findings of the study overall: In older individuals, TCR beta diversity per million T cells was lower, falling roughly linearly with age.

PCR was performed a second time for roughly 6 to 12 cycles using a sample-barcoded 5' primer and a J-beta primer mix. Using its own MiXCR run on the 5' RACE reads, TCRdb lists one record per CDR3 protein. The sample carries fewer than 900,000 distinct CDR3 sequences, over 45% recorded once. The CDR3 length is 14 residues. Germline V lookup: CDR1 MDHEN, CDR2 SYDVKM. As regards this clonotype: The antigen remains undetermined.

The receptor was derived from a woman in her fifties or sixties in good health. Input material: blood. The chain is built from TRBV28 and TRBJ2-5; 9 nucleotides agree with TRBD2. The J call could be wrong; TRBJ2-7 is a better fit for the DNA end. The CDR3 sequence is CASSPGLAWAEQYF. CDR3 nucleotide sequence: TGTGCCAGCAGTCCCGGACTAGCGTGGGCCGAGCAGTACTTC.